This TCR beta chain emerged from a study of beta chain features in type 1 diabetes. Across the whole study: Nearly 110,000,000 sorted cells were examined across all samples.

About this clone itself: The antigen is undetermined.

The whole isolated RNA underwent reverse transcription, so sequencing captured expressed TCRB transcripts. Sequencing used immunoSEQ multiplex PCR; TCRdb keeps in-frame clones, though not all of them. The sample lists around 360,000 clones; around 12% were seen once. Findings of the study overall: People with Type 1 diabetes carried modestly yet significantly shorter TCRB CDR3s in all four CD4+ subsets.

Naive, central memory, regulatory and stem cell-like memory cells within the CD4+ compartment were sorted using CD45RO/CCR7/CD25/CD127/CD95/CD27. The V gene's germline CDR1 is SQVTM and CDR2 ANQGSEA. V lost 3 bases and J 8 bases, leaving 19 bases between the germline ends. There are 14 residues in the CDR3. The material sequenced was naive CD4+ T cells from blood. The TCR sequence derives from a woman between 18 and 29 years old with type 1 diabetes. The chain carries TRBV29-1 and TRBJ1-2; TRBD1 might be the D (6 bases). The CDR3 reads CSVDFWGGARGYTF. CDR3 sequence (DNA): TGCAGCGTTGATTTTTGGGGGGGCGCGAGAGGCTACACCTTC.